What follows are 10 T cell receptor beta chains derived from one specimen sequenced in a study of blood T cell repertoires in COVID-19. TCRdb's copy holds only in-frame clones and misses some; the assay was immunoSEQ multiplex PCR. The repertoire holds under 200,000 clones, with around 82% as singletons. The sample consisted of peripheral blood. Every receptor here comes from a young man with active or convalescent COVID-19.

The chain has TRBV6-2 or TRBV6-3 and TRBJ2-1, with TRBD2 identical over 13 bases. The CDR3 has 17 amino acids. Germline CDR1 and CDR2: MNHEY and SVGEGT. J was trimmed by 4 bases and V by 4 bases; bases with no gene match: 7. The CDR3 sequence is CASSSRTSGSVYNEQFF. Written as DNA, the CDR3 is TGTGCCAGCAGTTCCAGGACTAGCGGGAGTGTGTACAATGAGCAGTTCTTC.

The chain is built from TRBV20-1 and TRBJ1-5; 7 nucleotides line up with TRBD1. CDR3 length: 15 amino acids. Germline V gene lookup returns CDR1 DFQATT and CDR2 SNEGSKA (reference sequence). V was clipped by 5 bases and J by 7 bases; unmatched bases: 14. Here the CDR3 DNA reads TGCAGTGCTGGTGTTCCCCAGGGGGAGAGGCAGCCCCAGCATTTT. Translation: CSAGVPQGERQPQHF.

This chain joins TRBV2 and TRBJ1-6; D not certain. The CDR3 contains 15 residues. Between the trimmed V and J ends, which lost 1 base and 7 bases, there was a span of 11 bases. Germline V gene lookup returns CDR1 SNHLY and CDR2 FYNNEI. The CDR3 DNA sequence: TGTGCCAGCAGTGAAGATATGATGGAGAATTCACCCCTCCACTTT. Its translation: CASSEDMMENSPLHF.

The V and J genes are TRBV5-1 and TRBJ1-3, with 8 bases that match TRBD1. CDR1 SGHRS and CDR2 YFSETQ come from the germline V gene. The V gene end was trimmed by 2 bases and the J gene end by 0 bases; junction bases not matched to a gene: 10. CDR3 length: 18 residues. The chain's CDR3 is CASSFGLGTGVSGNTIYF. CDR3 DNA: TGCGCCAGCAGCTTCGGGTTGGGGACAGGAGTCTCTGGAAACACCATATATTTT.

J is TRBJ1-5 and V is TRBV6-6, with D possibly TRBD1 on 5 matching bases. The CDR3 runs 17 residues. V lost 5 bases to trimming and J lost 0 bases, with 17 bases between them. Germline V gene sequence: CDR1 MNHNY, CDR2 SVGAGI (reference sequence). DNA of the CDR3: TGTGCCAGCAGTCTCGATGGGGGGGGTTATAGCAATCAGCCCCAGCATTTT. It codes for CASSLDGGGYSNQPQHF.

The rearrangement links TRBV6-5 to TRBJ2-7; D perhaps matches TRBD2 (5 bases). The V gene lost 6 bases and the J gene lost 0 bases, with 12 bases spanning the gap. The CDR3 extends over 14 amino acids. Germline loops: CDR1 MNHEY, CDR2 SVGAGI. CDR3 DNA sequence: TGTGCCAGCAGGCCTCGGACTTTCTCCTACGAGCAGTACTTC. This codes for CASRPRTFSYEQYF.

The V and J genes are TRBV9 and TRBJ1-2; TRBD1 matches 8 bases. There are 14 residues in the CDR3. CDR1 and CDR2 from the germline V gene are SGDLS and YYNGEE. V was clipped by 2 bases and J by 4 bases; unmatched bases: 4. CDR3 in DNA: TGTGCCAGCAGCGTGGGGACAGGCACCTATGGCTACACCTTC. This sequence encodes CASSVGTGTYGYTF. The complete variable domain, with remaining parts taken from reference TRBV9 and TRBJ1-2, reads DSGVTQTPKHLITATGQRVTLRCSPRSGDLSVYWYQQSLDQGLQFLIQYYNGEERAKGNILERFSAQQFPDLHSELNLSSLELGDSALYFCASSVGTGTYGYTFGSGTRLTVV.

This rearrangement joins TRBV5-6 to TRBJ2-3; 9 nucleotides match TRBD1. The V and J ends lost 1 base and 2 bases, in that order; junction bases with no gene match: 11. Germline assignment: CDR1 SGHDT and CDR2 YYEEEE. The CDR3 is 18 amino acids. CDR3 DNA sequence: TGTGCCAGCAGCTTGCCCCCCAAGACAGGGGGACTCACAGATACGCAGTATTTT. It translates to CASSLPPKTGGLTDTQYF.

This clone was detected once. The chain uses TRBV3-1 (or the pseudogene TRBV3-2) and TRBJ1-1; D is perhaps TRBD1 (5 bases). Between the trimmed V and J ends, which lost 1 base and 5 bases, there was a span of 11 bases. Germline values: CDR1 LGHDT, CDR2 YNNKEL (reference sequence). This CDR3 contains 14 residues. The chain's CDR3 is CASSQVWGGTEAFF. CDR3 nucleotide sequence: TGTGCCAGCAGCCAAGTTTGGGGCGGAACTGAAGCTTTCTTT.

The chain recombines TRBV7-8 with TRBJ2-7, with 10 bases aligning to TRBD2. Losses at the gene ends were 5 bases for V and 3 bases for J; bases not matched to a gene: 7. Germline assignment: CDR1 SGHVS and CDR2 FQNEAQ. This CDR3 spans 15 amino acids. The CDR3 nucleotides read TGTGCCAGCAGCCCTCTAGCGGGGGCGGACTACGAGCAGTACTTC. Protein sequence: CASSPLAGADYEQYF.